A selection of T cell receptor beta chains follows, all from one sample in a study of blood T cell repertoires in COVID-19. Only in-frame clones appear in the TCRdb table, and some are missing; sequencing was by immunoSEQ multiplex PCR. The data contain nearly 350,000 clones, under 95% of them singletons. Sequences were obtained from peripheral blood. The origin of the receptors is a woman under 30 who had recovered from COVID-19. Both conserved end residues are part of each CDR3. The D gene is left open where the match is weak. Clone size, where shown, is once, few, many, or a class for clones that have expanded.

CDR3: CASSVAWSSGAGRSEQFF; DNA: TGTGCCAGCAGCGTAGCTTGGTCTAGCGGGGCTGGAAGGTCAGAGCAGTTCTTC; size: -; J: TRBJ2-1; V: TRBV9; D: TRBD2
CDR3: CASSYPTSGEETQYF; DNA: TGTGCCAGCAGTTACCCGACTAGCGGAGAAGAGACCCAGTACTTC; size: -; J: TRBJ2-5; V: TRBV6-5; D: TRBD2
CDR3: CASSAENEQFF; DNA: TGTGCCAGCTCAGCCGAGAATGAGCAGTTCTTC; size: -; J: TRBJ2-1; V: TRBV18; D: -
CDR3: CASSLYRGSGNTIYF; DNA: TGTGCCAGCAGTTTATACCGGGGCTCTGGAAACACCATATATTTT; size: -; J: TRBJ1-3; V: TRBV27; D: -
CDR3: CASSFSRGSTDTQYF; DNA: TGTGCCAGCAGCTTCAGTCGGGGAAGCACAGATACGCAGTATTTT; size: -; J: TRBJ2-3; V: TRBV7-2; D: -
CDR3: CASSLGLDKETQYF; DNA: TGTGCCAGCAGCCTGGGACTAGATAAAGAGACCCAGTACTTC; size: -; J: TRBJ2-5; V: TRBV27; D: TRBD2
CDR3: CASSLAVTGELFF; DNA: TGTGCCAGCAGTTTAGCGGTTACCGGGGAGCTGTTTTTT; size: -; J: TRBJ2-2; V: TRBV27; D: -
CDR3: CASSPITGGMTETQYF; DNA: TGTGCCAGCTCACCTATAACTGGCGGGATGACAGAGACCCAGTACTTC; size: -; J: TRBJ2-5; V: TRBV18; D: -
CDR3: CSVEPGNTEAFF; DNA: TGCAGCGTTGAACCGGGAAACACTGAAGCTTTCTTT; size: -; J: TRBJ1-1; V: TRBV29-1; D: -
CDR3: CASGLGPRQFGTDTQYF; DNA: TGTGCTAGTGGTTTGGGCCCCAGACAGTTTGGCACAGATACGCAGTATTTT; size: -; J: TRBJ2-3; V: TRBV12-5; D: -
CDR3: CASSPTRQGELFF; DNA: TGTGCCAGCTCACCAACACGACAGGGGGAGCTGTTTTTT; size: -; J: TRBJ2-2; V: TRBV18; D: -
CDR3: CASSYWAVAGTNTGELFF; DNA: TGTGCCAGCAGTTATTGGGCCGTGGCGGGAACCAACACCGGGGAGCTGTTTTTT; size: few; J: TRBJ2-2; V: TRBV6-2/TRBV6-3; D: -
CDR3: CASGLDRGSTDTQYF; DNA: TGTGCTAGTGGTTTGGACAGGGGGAGCACAGATACGCAGTATTTT; size: few; J: TRBJ2-3; V: TRBV12-5; D: TRBD1
CDR3: CASSNDRVYGYTF; DNA: TGTGCCAGCAGTAACGACAGGGTATATGGCTACACCTTC; size: -; J: TRBJ1-2; V: TRBV28; D: TRBD1
CDR3: CASSLPVRVGANVLTF; DNA: TGTGCCAGTAGCCTCCCCGTTCGAGTCGGGGCCAACGTCCTGACTTTC; size: once; J: TRBJ2-6; V: TRBV19; D: -
CDR3: CASSRLGLAVYNEQFF; DNA: TGCGCCAGCAGCCGCCTAGGACTAGCGGTATACAATGAGCAGTTCTTC; size: once; J: TRBJ2-1; V: TRBV4-3; D: TRBD2
CDR3: CASSSRANTEAFF; DNA: TGTGCCAGCAGTTCGAGGGCGAACACTGAAGCTTTCTTT; size: once; J: TRBJ1-1; V: TRBV6-6; D: -
CDR3: CASSATGMGKETQYF; DNA: TGTGCCAGCAGCGCGACAGGGATGGGAAAAGAGACCCAGTACTTC; size: -; J: TRBJ2-5; V: TRBV5-4; D: TRBD1
CDR3: CASGLPGQGYNEQFF; DNA: TGTGCTAGTGGTTTGCCGGGACAGGGTTACAATGAGCAGTTCTTC; size: -; J: TRBJ2-1; V: TRBV12-5; D: TRBD1